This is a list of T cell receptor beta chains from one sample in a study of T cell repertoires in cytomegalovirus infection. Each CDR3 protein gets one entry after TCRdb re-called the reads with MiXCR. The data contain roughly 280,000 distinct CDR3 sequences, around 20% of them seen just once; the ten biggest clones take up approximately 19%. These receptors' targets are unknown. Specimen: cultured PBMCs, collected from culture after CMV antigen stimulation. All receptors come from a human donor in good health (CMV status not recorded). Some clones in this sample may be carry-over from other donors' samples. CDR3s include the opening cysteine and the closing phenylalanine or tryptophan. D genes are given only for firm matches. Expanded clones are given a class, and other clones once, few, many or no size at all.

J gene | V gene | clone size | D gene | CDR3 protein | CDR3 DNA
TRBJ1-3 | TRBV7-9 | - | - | CASSFLPRGNTIYF | TGTGCCAGCAGCTTTTTGCCTAGGGGGAACACCATATATTTT
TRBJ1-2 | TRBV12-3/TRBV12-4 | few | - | CASSLPIQGRDGYTF | TGTGCCAGCAGTTTACCGATACAGGGCAGAGATGGCTACACCTTC
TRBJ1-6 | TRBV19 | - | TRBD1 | CASSTGQGGISPLHF | TGTGCCAGTAGCACCGGACAGGGGGGAATTTCACCCCTCCACTTT
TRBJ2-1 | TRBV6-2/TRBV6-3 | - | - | CASSYGVGVVDNEQFF | TGTGCCAGCAGTTACGGTGTGGGGGTGGTGGACAATGAGCAGTTCTTC
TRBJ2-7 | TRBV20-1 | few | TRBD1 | CSAKPKGAGVSYEQYF | TGCAGTGCTAAACCTAAGGGGGCGGGCGTTTCCTACGAGCAGTACTTC
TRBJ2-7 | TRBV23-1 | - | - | CASPGGTWDIEQYF | TGCGCCAGCCCCGGGGGTACCTGGGATATCGAGCAGTACTTC
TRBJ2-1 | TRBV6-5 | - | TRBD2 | CASTGTSGSSYNEQFF | TGTGCCAGCACTGGGACTAGCGGGAGCTCCTACAATGAGCAGTTCTTC
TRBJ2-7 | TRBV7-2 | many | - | CASSSASGRWGSYEQYF | TGTGCCAGCAGCTCCGCGAGTGGGCGTTGGGGCTCCTACGAGCAGTACTTC
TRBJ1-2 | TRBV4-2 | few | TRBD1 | CASSQEPGQGHGYTF | TGTGCCAGCAGCCAAGAACCGGGACAGGGGCATGGCTACACCTTC
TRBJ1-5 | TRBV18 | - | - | CASSPPWGRQPQHF | TGTGCCAGCTCACCACCCTGGGGAAGGCAGCCCCAGCATTTT
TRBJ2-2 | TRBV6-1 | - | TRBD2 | CASSSAFIGLVGTGELFF | TGTGCCAGCAGCTCGGCATTCATCGGACTAGTGGGAACCGGGGAGCTGTTTTTT
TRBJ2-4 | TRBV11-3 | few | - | CASSLIGEMNIQYF | TGTGCCAGCAGCTTGATTGGGGAGATGAACATTCAGTACTTC
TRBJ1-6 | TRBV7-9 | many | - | CASSLTSPLHF | TGTGCCAGCAGCCTGACTTCACCCCTCCACTTT
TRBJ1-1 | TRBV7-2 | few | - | CASSSKGHIEAFF | TGTGCCAGCAGCTCAAAAGGACACATTGAAGCTTTCTTT
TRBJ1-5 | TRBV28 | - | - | CASKGHLRIGSNQPQHF | TGTGCCAGCAAGGGTCATCTTAGGATCGGAAGCAATCAGCCCCAGCATTTT
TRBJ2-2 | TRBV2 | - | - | CASTQEENTGELFF | TGTGCCAGCACTCAGGAAGAGAACACCGGGGAGCTGTTTTTT
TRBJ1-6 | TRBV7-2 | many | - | CASSLEGYSPLHF | TGTGCCAGCAGCTTAGAGGGCTACTCACCCCTCCACTTT
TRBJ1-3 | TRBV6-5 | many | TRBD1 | CASSSGGAPSGNTIYF | TGTGCCAGCAGTTCAGGGGGCGCCCCATCTGGAAACACCATATATTTT
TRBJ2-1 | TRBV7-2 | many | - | CASSFGPSYNEQFF | TGTGCCAGCAGCTTTGGACCGTCCTACAATGAGCAGTTCTTC
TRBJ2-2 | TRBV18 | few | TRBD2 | CASSSRTSGIVAGELFF | TGTGCCAGCTCATCGCGGACTAGCGGGATAGTTGCCGGGGAGCTGTTTTTT
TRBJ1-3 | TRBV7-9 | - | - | CASSPPDRPGNTIYF | TGTGCCAGCAGCCCTCCTGACAGGCCTGGAAACACCATATATTTT
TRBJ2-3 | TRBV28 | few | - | CASRLRLPGTDTQYF | TGTGCCAGCAGGCTTCGACTCCCGGGCACAGATACGCAGTATTTT
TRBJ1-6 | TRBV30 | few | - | CASMLRGYNSPLHF | TGTGCCTCGATGCTGCGTGGATATAATTCACCCCTCCACTTT
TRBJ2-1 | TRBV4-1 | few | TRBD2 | CASSQELAGGGNEQFF | TGCGCCAGCAGCCAGGAACTAGCGGGAGGAGGCAATGAGCAGTTCTTC
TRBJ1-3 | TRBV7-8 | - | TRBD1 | CASSFWDREKGNTIYF | TGTGCCAGCAGCTTTTGGGACAGGGAGAAGGGAAACACCATATATTTT
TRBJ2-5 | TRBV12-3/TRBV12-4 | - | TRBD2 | CASRIDLAARETQYF | TGTGCCAGCAGAATCGATCTAGCGGCCCGTGAGACCCAGTACTTC
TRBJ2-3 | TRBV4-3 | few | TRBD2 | CASSQGAPLAGGRTDTQYF | TGCGCCAGCAGCCAAGGGGCCCCCCTAGCGGGAGGACGCACAGATACGCAGTATTTT
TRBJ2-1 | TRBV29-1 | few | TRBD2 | CSVDTSGIYNEQFF | TGCAGCGTAGACACTAGCGGGATCTACAATGAGCAGTTCTTC
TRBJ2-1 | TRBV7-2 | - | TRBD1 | CASSAQWTGLSYNEQFF | TGTGCCAGCAGCGCGCAATGGACAGGACTCTCCTACAATGAGCAGTTCTTC
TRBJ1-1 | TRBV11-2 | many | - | CASRWRVVNTEAFF | TGTGCCAGCCGTTGGAGAGTGGTGAACACTGAAGCTTTCTTT
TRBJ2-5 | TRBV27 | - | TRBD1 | CASSLTGGTGVFF | TGTGCCAGCAGCCTAACCGGCGGGACAGGGGTTTTCTTC
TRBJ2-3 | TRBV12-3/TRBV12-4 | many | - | CASSLMSTDTQYF | TGTGCCAGCAGTTTGATGAGCACAGATACGCAGTATTTT
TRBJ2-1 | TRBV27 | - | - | CASSPSSDEQFF | TGTGCCAGCAGTCCATCTAGCGATGAGCAGTTCTTC
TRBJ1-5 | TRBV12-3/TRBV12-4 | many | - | CASSFGQGGNQPQHF | TGTGCCAGCAGTTTCGGGCAGGGTGGCAATCAGCCCCAGCATTTT
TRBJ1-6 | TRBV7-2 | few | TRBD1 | CASSLNRGPGDNSPLHF | TGTGCCAGCAGCTTAAACAGGGGCCCTGGGGATAATTCACCCCTCCACTTT
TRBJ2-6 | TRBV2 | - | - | CASSGFSGANVLTF | TGTGCCAGCAGTGGCTTCTCTGGGGCCAACGTCCTGACTTTC
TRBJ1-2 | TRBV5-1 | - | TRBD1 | CASSVDRDGYTF | TGCGCCAGCAGCGTGGACAGGGATGGCTACACCTTC
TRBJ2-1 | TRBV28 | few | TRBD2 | CASSLGLAETYNEQFF | TGTGCCAGCAGTTTAGGGCTAGCGGAGACCTACAATGAGCAGTTCTTC
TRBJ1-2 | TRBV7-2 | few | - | CASSQRQEPWNGYTF | TGTGCCAGCAGCCAGCGACAGGAACCGTGGAATGGCTACACCTTC
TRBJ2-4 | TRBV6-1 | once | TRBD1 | CASDRGGTKNIQSF | TGTGCCAGCGACAGGGGTGGAACCAAAAACATTCAGTCCTTC
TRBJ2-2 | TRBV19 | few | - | CASSVGGAWTGELFF | TGTGCCAGTAGTGTTGGAGGGGCATGGACCGGGGAGCTGTTTTTT